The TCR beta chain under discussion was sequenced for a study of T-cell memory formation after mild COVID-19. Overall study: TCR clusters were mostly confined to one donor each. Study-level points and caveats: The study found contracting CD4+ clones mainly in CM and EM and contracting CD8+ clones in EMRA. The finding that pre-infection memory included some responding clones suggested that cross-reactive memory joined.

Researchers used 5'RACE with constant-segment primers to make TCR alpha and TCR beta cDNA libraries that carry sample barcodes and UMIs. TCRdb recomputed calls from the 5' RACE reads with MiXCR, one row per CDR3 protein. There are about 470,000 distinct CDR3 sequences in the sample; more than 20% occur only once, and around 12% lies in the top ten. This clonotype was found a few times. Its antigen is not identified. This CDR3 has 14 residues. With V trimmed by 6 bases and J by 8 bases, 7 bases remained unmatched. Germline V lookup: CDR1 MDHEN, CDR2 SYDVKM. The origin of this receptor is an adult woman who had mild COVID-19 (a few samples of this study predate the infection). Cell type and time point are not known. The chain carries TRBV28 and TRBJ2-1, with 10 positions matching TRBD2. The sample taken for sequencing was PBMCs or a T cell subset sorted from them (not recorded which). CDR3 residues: CASRSGRASHEQFF. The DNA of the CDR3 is TGTGCCAGCAGGAGCGGGAGGGCCTCACATGAGCAGTTCTTC.